This TCR beta chain comes out of a study of breast tumors, draining lymph nodes, adjacent tissues. Trimming at V came to 1 base and at J to 1 base, leaving 7 bases not matched to a gene. The CDR3 is made up of 17 amino acids. Points from the study as a whole: Tumor T cell lymph node origin was a supported hypothesis, not proven. Tumors had less TCR diversity than lymph nodes, more than nontumor tissue. Most tumor T cells seemingly derive from lymph node, then expand in tumor.

Breast cancer patients provided tissue from their axillary draining lymph nodes. TCRdb independently ran MiXCR on the multiplex PCR reads; one entry per CDR3 protein. Of 150,000 or so distinct CDR3 sequences in the sample, around a third are singletons; the top ten hold 3.8%. This clonotype appeared many times. The antigen remains undetermined. The sample taken for sequencing was axillary lymph node tissue. This TCR came from a female donor with breast cancer. Some clones in this sample may be carry-over from other donors' samples. This chain uses TRBV12-3 or TRBV12-4 with TRBJ1-5; TRBD1 matches 7 bases. In nucleotides, the CDR3 is TGTGCCAGCAGTTTAGGGCGGCAGGGGGGAAGCAATCAGCCCCAGCATTTT. It codes for CASSLGRQGGSNQPQHF.